This record concerns one TCR beta chain sequence. Its antigen is still unknown. The V gene end was trimmed by 4 bases and the J gene end by 4 bases; junction bases not matched to a gene: 5. The germline V gene has CDR1 SGHNT and CDR2 YYREEE (reference sequence). CDR3 length: 14 amino acids. This record belongs to a study of radiotherapy plus CTLA-4 blockade in lung cancer. Study overall: More than 15% of enrolled patients responded objectively, and 31% had disease control. Whole-study results and caveats: TCR clones originating in tumors grew in number in blood after radiotherapy plus ipilimumab.

The table came from immunoSEQ multiplex PCR; TCRdb's copy has only in-frame clones and leaves some out. This repertoire shows 25,000 to 35,000 clones, around 80% found once; its top ten account for 15% to 20%. Patients in the study, people with chemo-refractory metastatic non-small-cell lung cancer, received focal radiation plus ipilimumab CTLA-4 blockade. V usage is TRBV5-4 and J usage is TRBJ2-3; 8 bases agree with TRBD1. The sequence came from a human donor with non-small cell lung cancer that progressed on radiotherapy plus ipilimumab. The source was peripheral blood, collected from a patient treated with radiotherapy plus ipilimumab. CDR3 loop: CASSPGGASDTQYF. The DNA for the CDR3 is TGTGCCAGCAGCCCAGGGGGCGCCTCAGATACGCAGTATTTT.